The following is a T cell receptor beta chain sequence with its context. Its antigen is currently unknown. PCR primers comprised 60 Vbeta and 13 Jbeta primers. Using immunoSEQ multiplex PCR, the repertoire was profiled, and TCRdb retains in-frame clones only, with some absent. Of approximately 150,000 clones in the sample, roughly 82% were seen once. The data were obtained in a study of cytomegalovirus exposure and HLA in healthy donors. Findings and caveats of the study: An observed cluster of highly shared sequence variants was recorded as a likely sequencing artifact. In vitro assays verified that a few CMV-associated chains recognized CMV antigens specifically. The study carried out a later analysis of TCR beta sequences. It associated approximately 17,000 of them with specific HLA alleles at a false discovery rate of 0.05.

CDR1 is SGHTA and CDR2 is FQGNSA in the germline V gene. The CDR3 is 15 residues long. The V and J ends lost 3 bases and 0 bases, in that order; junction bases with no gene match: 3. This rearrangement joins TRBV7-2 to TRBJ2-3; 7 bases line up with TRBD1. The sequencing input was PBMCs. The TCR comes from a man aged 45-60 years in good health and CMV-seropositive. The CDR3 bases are TGTGCCAGCAGCTTTAGGGACAGCAGCACAGATACGCAGTATTTT. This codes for CASSFRDSSTDTQYF.